These 4 T cell receptor beta chains originate from one sample sequenced in a study of blood T cells in healthy people across ages. Primed by a sample-barcoded 5' primer and a J-beta primer mix, a second PCR proceeded for 7 to 11 cycles. TCRdb re-called the 5' RACE reads with MiXCR, one entry per CDR3 protein. This sample has fewer than 1,000,000 distinct CDR3 sequences, with under 45% found just once. Sequencing was done on a sample of blood. These receptors all stem from a man aged 60-69 years in good health.

This clonotype was seen repeatedly, ten times or more. The chain has TRBV15 and TRBJ2-5; D gene unclear. CDR3 length: 12 residues. V shed 5 bases and J shed 4 bases, with 8 bases lying between them. Germline V lookup: CDR1 LNHNV, CDR2 YYDKDF (reference sequence). The CDR3 reads CATSYSRETQYF. The CDR3 DNA reads as TGTGCCACCAGCTATTCCAGAGAGACCCAGTACTTC.

This chain uses TRBV24-1 with TRBJ2-5; D is possibly TRBD1 (5 bases). V was cut by 7 bases and J by 2 bases, with 10 bases left in between. Germline V gene lookup returns CDR1 KGHDR and CDR2 SFDVKD. This CDR3 comprises 13 residues. Written as DNA, the CDR3 is TGTGCCACCAGCGCAGGGCTTCAAGAGACCCAGTACTTC. It yields the protein CATSAGLQETQYF.

This clonotype was counted a few times. This rearrangement joins TRBV5-1 to TRBJ2-7; TRBD1 agrees at 7 bases. Trimming at V came to 3 bases and at J to 4 bases, leaving 10 bases not matched to a gene. Germline V CDR1 and CDR2: SGHRS, YFSETQ. This CDR3 comprises 15 residues. The CDR3 is CASSWEGGEVYEQYF. DNA for the CDR3: TGCGCCAGCAGCTGGGAAGGGGGCGAAGTGTACGAGCAGTACTTC.

This chain connects TRBV20-1 to TRBJ2-3, with D possibly TRBD2 on 5 matching bases. Trimming cost V 0 bases and J 1 base, with 11 bases left between them. CDR3 length: 15 residues. The germline V gene has CDR1 DFQATT and CDR2 SNEGSKA (reference sequence). The CDR3 reads CSAREAVPRTDTQYF. In DNA form, the CDR3 reads TGCAGTGCTAGAGAAGCGGTACCCCGCACAGATACGCAGTATTTT.